This T cell receptor beta chain derives from a study of T-cell reconstitution after alpha-beta-depleted transplantation in children. CDR3 length equals 13 residues. Germline-derived CDR1 and CDR2 are WNHNN and SYGVQD (reference sequence). V was clipped by 7 bases and J by 9 bases; unmatched bases: 7. Only a few counts were recorded for this clonotype. The library targeted TCRbeta and was prepared with unique molecular identifiers. TCRdb independently ran MiXCR on the PCR reads; one entry per CDR3 protein. The sample records 200,000 to 300,000 distinct CDR3 sequences, more than 10% being singletons. The source material was PBMCs from the stem cell graft donor, sampled from the stem cell graft. The sequence was obtained from a human donor who donated a stem cell graft to a child with acute lymphoblastic leukemia. The chain couples TRBV10-1 to TRBJ2-1, with TRBD1 matching over 9 bases. The CDR3, as DNA: TGCGCCAGCAACCGGGACAGGGTTTCTGAGCAGTTCTTC. Encoded protein: CASNRDRVSEQFF.